The 29 T cell receptor beta chains listed next were all sequenced from one sample in a study of blood T cell repertoires in COVID-19. Sequencing used immunoSEQ multiplex PCR; TCRdb keeps in-frame clones, though not all of them. Of around 300,000 clones listed, just over 85% are singletons. The source material was peripheral blood. All receptors come from a woman between 25 and 40 years old with active or convalescent COVID-19.

The chain employs TRBV6-6 and TRBJ2-7; 9 bases are shared with TRBD1. Germline loops: CDR1 MNHNY, CDR2 SVGAGI (reference sequence). This CDR3 is 15 amino acids long. The J segment lost 3 bases and the V segment lost 5 bases, leaving 8 bases of the junction unmatched. CDR3 sequence (DNA): TGTGCCAGCAGTACCGCCGGGACAGGGCTCTACGAGCAGTACTTC. The encoded protein is CASSTAGTGLYEQYF.

The chain joins TRBV6-5 to TRBJ1-1; weak D call: TRBD1 (6 bases). The V end was cut by 7 bases, the J end by 3 bases, with 15 bases between. Germline lookup yields CDR1 MNHEY and CDR2 SVGAGI. The CDR3 is 14 residues long. CDR3 sequence: CASTTHPGDTEAFF. The DNA for the CDR3 is TGTGCCAGCACCACCCACCCAGGGGACACTGAAGCTTTCTTT.

The chain uses TRBV30 and TRBJ2-7; a weak D match, TRBD1 (5 bases). Germline CDR1 reads GTSNPN; CDR2 reads SVGIG (reference sequence). The CDR3 has 14 residues. Deletions cut 4 bases from V and 0 bases from J, with 13 bases between. CDR3 residues: CAWIGDWSSYEQYF. The CDR3 bases are TGTGCCTGGATAGGGGATTGGAGCTCCTACGAGCAGTACTTC.

The V gene is TRBV24-1, the J gene TRBJ1-1, with no clear D. In germline, CDR1 is KGHDR, CDR2 SFDVKD. The CDR3 is 16 residues long. Trimming took 3 bases from V and 5 from J, leaving 18 bases between them. CDR3 protein: CATSDPRTREGTEAFF. In DNA form, the CDR3 reads TGTGCCACCAGTGATCCCCGGACCCGGGAGGGAACTGAAGCTTTCTTT.

The V gene is TRBV18, the J gene TRBJ1-1, with 9 nucleotides matching TRBD1. V lost 3 bases, J lost 1 base, and 3 bases stayed unmatched. Germline CDR1 and CDR2: KGHSH and LQKENI. The CDR3 runs 15 residues. This chain's CDR3 is CASSPGQGTNTEAFF. For the CDR3, the DNA is TGTGCCAGCTCACCCGGACAGGGGACGAACACTGAAGCTTTCTTT.

The chain carries TRBV27 and TRBJ2-7; 8 bases are a match to TRBD2. Germline CDR1 MNHEY, CDR2 SMNVEV (reference sequence). CDR3 length: 17 amino acids. Trimming removed 5 bases from V and 0 bases from J; junction bases left unmatched: 12. The CDR3 bases are TGTGCCAGCAGTAGGGCGGGGGGCTCCCAGAGCTCCTACGAGCAGTACTTC. This encodes CASSRAGGSQSSYEQYF.

The chain joins TRBV29-1 to TRBJ2-1; D gene ambiguous. V gave up 1 base and J gave up 4 bases, with 11 bases separating them. The CDR3 runs 14 residues. Germline-derived CDR1 and CDR2 are SQVTM and ANQGSEA. The CDR3: CSVEGVHHYNEQFF. The DNA of the CDR3 is TGCAGCGTTGAAGGAGTGCACCATTACAATGAGCAGTTCTTC.

The chain combines TRBV5-4 with TRBJ1-2; D is ambiguous. CDR1 and CDR2 (germline): SGHNT, YYREEE (reference sequence). The CDR3 covers 15 residues. The ends were cut back, 4 bases at V and 9 bases at J, with 22 bases in the middle. DNA of the CDR3: TGTGCCAGCAGCCGCCTTTCCTCATCGGCCGGGAGCTACACCTTC. Its protein is CASSRLSSSAGSYTF.

The chain carries TRBV30 and TRBJ2-5; 8 bases map to TRBD2. Looked up from germline, CDR1 is GTSNPN and CDR2 is SVGIG (reference sequence). The J segment lost 5 bases and the V segment lost 0 bases, leaving 8 bases of the junction unmatched. There are 15 residues in the CDR3. This chain's CDR3 is CAWSVPGGGRETQYF. The CDR3 DNA sequence: TGTGCCTGGAGTGTGCCCGGGGGGGGGCGGGAGACCCAGTACTTC. The whole variable domain, remainder taken from reference TRBV30 and TRBJ2-5, is SQTIHQWPATLVQPVGSPLSLECTVEGTSNPNLYWYRQAAGRGLQLLFYSVGIGQISSEVPQNLSASRPQDRQFILSSKKLLLSDSGFYLCAWSVPGGGRETQYFGPGTRLLVL.

This clone occurred a few times. The chain joins TRBV14 to TRBJ1-3; 9 positions agree with TRBD1. Germline V gene lookup returns CDR1 SGHDN and CDR2 FVKESK. This CDR3 has 19 amino acids. The V segment lost 4 bases and the J segment 2 bases; nucleotides outside the gene matches: 15. As DNA, the CDR3 is TGTGCCAGCAGCCGACGGTTGGCAGGGACAGGGATACCTGGAAACACCATATATTTT. Amino acid sequence: CASSRRLAGTGIPGNTIYF.

The chain is built from TRBV5-1 and TRBJ2-7; D call uncertain. Germline assignment: CDR1 SGHRS and CDR2 YFSETQ. Trimming cost V 5 bases and J 2 bases, with 8 bases left between them. The CDR3 sequence is 12 residues long. CDR3 nucleotide sequence: TGCGCCAGCAGTAGCTCGACCTACGAGCAGTACTTC. Its translation: CASSSSTYEQYF.

This clone showed up just once. V usage is TRBV5-8 and J usage is TRBJ2-3; maybe TRBD2 (5 bases). The germline V gene encodes CDR1 SGHTS and CDR2 YDEGEE. The CDR3 spans 15 residues. V was cut by 0 bases and J by 2 bases, with 10 bases left in between. CDR3 coding DNA: TGTGCCAGCAGCTTGGGCCGGGGAATCACAGATACGCAGTATTTT. Amino acids: CASSLGRGITDTQYF.

This clone was recorded once. V gene TRBV7-3 combines with J gene TRBJ2-5, with 8 positions matching TRBD2. The CDR3 is 19 residues long. Looked up from germline, CDR1 is SGHTA and CDR2 is FQGTGA. With V trimmed by 3 bases and J by 2 bases, 17 bases remained unmatched. This CDR3 is CASSFSNVRGAQCQETQYF. The CDR3 DNA reads as TGTGCCAGCAGCTTCAGTAATGTGCGGGGGGCGCAATGTCAAGAGACCCAGTACTTC.

The genes are TRBV3-1 (or the pseudogene TRBV3-2) and TRBJ2-1; no reliable D call. Per germline, CDR1 LGHDT and CDR2 YNNKEL (reference sequence). V was cut by 1 base and J by 6 bases, with 4 bases left in between. The CDR3 is 12 amino acids. In nucleotides, the CDR3 is TGTGCCAGCAGCCAAGCCGTCAATGAGCAGTTCTTC. Translation: CASSQAVNEQFF.

The CDR3 region is CASSQLDRAQETQYF. The CDR3 nucleotides are TGTGCCAGCAGCCAGCTAGACAGGGCCCAAGAGACCCAGTACTTC. This chain links TRBV7-9 with TRBJ2-5, with 7 bases matching TRBD1. Germline-derived CDR1 and CDR2 are SEHNR and FQNEAQ (reference sequence). The CDR3 has 15 residues. The ends lost 5 bases at V and 1 base at J; junction bases unmatched: 7.

This clone came up a few times. The chain combines TRBV11-1 with TRBJ2-5; D remains unclear. The CDR3 is 13 amino acids. Deletions cut 2 bases from V and 5 bases from J, with 9 bases between. Germline loops: CDR1 SGHAT, CDR2 FQDESV (reference sequence). The CDR3, as DNA: TGTGCCAGCAGCTTAAATTTTCGGGAGACCCAGTACTTC. Protein: CASSLNFRETQYF.

The gene calls are TRBV11-2 and TRBJ2-7, with D possibly being TRBD2 (6 bases). Germline CDR1 reads SGHAT; CDR2 reads FQNNGV. Trimming removed 2 bases from V and 2 bases from J, with 16 bases in between. The CDR3 is 16 amino acids. Written as DNA, the CDR3 is TGTGCCAGCAGCTTAAGACTCTCGGAGGGCGCCTACGAGCAGTACTTC. It encodes CASSLRLSEGAYEQYF. The full variable domain, its missing parts supplied by reference TRBV11-2 and TRBJ2-7, is EAGVAQSPRYKIIEKRQSVAFWCNPISGHATLYWYQQILGQGPKLLIQFQNNGVVDDSQLPKDRFSAERLKGVDSTLKIQPAKLEDSAVYLCASSLRLSEGAYEQYFGPGTRLTVT.

The chain combines TRBV10-2 with TRBJ2-7; the D is unclear. The CDR3 spans 16 residues. CDR1 is WSHSY and CDR2 is SAAADI in the germline V gene. Trimming removed 0 bases at V and 0 bases at J, with 12 bases between. The CDR3 spells CASSESVGVSSYEQYF. The CDR3 DNA reads as TGCGCCAGCAGTGAGTCGGTAGGAGTTTCCTCCTACGAGCAGTACTTC.

This chain uses TRBV12-3 or TRBV12-4 with TRBJ1-2; no clear D gene. Between the trimmed V and J ends, which lost 7 bases and 7 bases, there was a span of 13 bases. CDR3 length: 12 residues. The CDR3 region has the DNA TGTGCCAGCACGCTCGGGGAGGGTGGCTACACCTTC. Translating it yields CASTLGEGGYTF.

The rearrangement uses TRBV30 and TRBJ2-1; D not certain. The CDR3 has 13 residues. V lost 1 base, J lost 3 bases, and 7 bases lay in between. CDR1 and CDR2 from the germline V gene are GTSNPN and SVGIG (reference sequence). Written as DNA, the CDR3 is TGTGCCTGGAGTGGCACAGTCTACAATGAGCAGTTCTTC. Amino acid sequence: CAWSGTVYNEQFF.

The CDR3 sequence is CASSSYTLGEYEKLFF. Written as DNA, the CDR3 is TGTGCCAGCAGCTCGTATACCCTAGGGGAATATGAAAAACTGTTTTTT. The chain has TRBV4-2 and TRBJ1-4; a possible D gene is TRBD1 (5 bases). Germline lookup yields CDR1 LGHNA and CDR2 YNFKEQ. The length of the CDR3 is 16 residues. V was cut by 5 bases and J by 6 bases, with 19 bases left in between.

The chain has TRBV30 and TRBJ2-1; TRBD1 matches 7 bases. V shed 3 bases, J shed 2 bases, and the junction held 10 bases outside the gene matches. This CDR3 has 16 amino acids. Germline loops: CDR1 GTSNPN, CDR2 SVGIG (reference sequence). This chain's CDR3 is CAWRGTQGVTYNEQFF. The CDR3 region has the DNA TGTGCCTGGAGGGGAACGCAGGGGGTAACCTACAATGAGCAGTTCTTC.

V is TRBV5-1 and J is TRBJ2-3; no reliable D call. Germline values: CDR1 SGHRS, CDR2 YFSETQ. Trimming stripped 0 bases from V and 0 bases from J, with 8 bases between. The CDR3 sequence is 15 residues long. The DNA of the CDR3 is TGCGCCAGCAGCTTGGGTGCAGGTAGCACAGATACGCAGTATTTT. Residues: CASSLGAGSTDTQYF.

The rearrangement uses TRBV19 and TRBJ2-6, with 7 nucleotides matching TRBD2. The CDR3 has 17 amino acids. J gave up 0 bases and V 3 bases, and 5 bases lay outside the gene matches. Per the germline V gene, CDR1 is LNHDA and CDR2 is SQIVND (reference sequence). The CDR3 loop reads CASSMGRGSSGANVLTF. CDR3 DNA: TGTGCCAGTAGTATGGGGCGGGGGAGCTCTGGGGCCAACGTCCTGACTTTC.

This sequence joins TRBV11-3 and TRBJ1-5; the D gene is possibly TRBD1 (6 bases). CDR3 size: 14 residues. Trimming removed 5 bases from V and 6 bases from J, with 14 bases in between. CDR1 and CDR2 from the germline V gene are SGHNT and YENEEA. The CDR3 sequence: CASSRFTGIQPQHF. The CDR3 DNA reads TGTGCCAGCAGCCGATTCACAGGGATTCAGCCCCAGCATTTT. The full variable domain, with the rest looked up from reference TRBV11-3 and TRBJ1-5, is EAGVVQSPRYKIIEKKQPVAFWCNPISGHNTLYWYLQNLGQGPELLIRYENEEAVDDSQLPKDRFSAERLKGVDSTLKIQPAELGDSAVYLCASSRFTGIQPQHFGDGTRLSIL.

This clone was seen once. The chain has TRBV27 and TRBJ2-1; 9 nucleotides agree with TRBD2. The V gene end was trimmed by 8 bases and the J gene end by 2 bases; junction bases not matched to a gene: 7. Per the germline V gene, CDR1 is MNHEY and CDR2 is SMNVEV (reference sequence). This CDR3 region has 15 residues. This CDR3 is CASRDSGGPYNEQFF. CDR3 bases: TGTGCCAGCCGTGATAGCGGGGGTCCCTACAATGAGCAGTTCTTC.

This chain connects TRBV28 to TRBJ1-4, with D unclear. The germline V gene has CDR1 MDHEN and CDR2 SYDVKM. The V gene lost 7 bases and the J gene lost 8 bases, with 14 bases spanning the gap. This CDR3 spans 13 amino acids. CDR3 nucleotides: TGTGCCAGCAACACCCTCAGCAGGGAAAAACTGTTTTTT. Amino acid sequence: CASNTLSREKLFF.

The chain is built from TRBV24-1 and TRBJ1-2, with D unresolved. The CDR3 covers 11 residues. Germline lookup yields CDR1 KGHDR and CDR2 SFDVKD. The germline V and J ends were trimmed by 2 bases and 5 bases, with 2 bases remaining between them. The CDR3 here is CATSDSYGYTF. CDR3 in DNA: TGTGCCACCAGTGATTCATATGGCTACACCTTC.

The rearrangement uses TRBV7-8 and TRBJ1-5; no clear D. There are 12 residues in the CDR3. Germline CDR1 reads SGHVS; CDR2 reads FQNEAQ. V lost 4 bases to trimming and J lost 5 bases, with 6 bases between them. The CDR3 loop is CASSYPDQPQHF. In DNA form, the CDR3 reads TGTGCCAGCAGCTACCCAGATCAGCCCCAGCATTTT.